Listed below are T cell receptor beta chains from one sample, sequenced in a study of blood T cell repertoires in COVID-19. Data came from immunoSEQ multiplex PCR; TCRdb stores just in-frame clones and leaves some out. The data contain 190,000 or so clones, 65% to 90% of them singletons. The specimen sequenced was PBMCs or T cells enriched from blood (not recorded which). The receptors derive from a middle-aged man who had recovered from COVID-19. The CDR3 runs from the conserved cysteine through the conserved F or W. The order of the fields is V gene, J gene, CDR3 protein.

v_call: TRBV7-2
j_call: TRBJ2-7
cdr3_aa: CASSLEGLAGVNEQYF

v_call: TRBV27
j_call: TRBJ1-1
cdr3_aa: CATSPGGLNTEAFF

v_call: TRBV9
j_call: TRBJ1-3
cdr3_aa: CASSPQGPDTIYF

v_call: TRBV3-1/TRBV3-2
j_call: TRBJ1-1
cdr3_aa: CASSQQTNIRGDTEAFF

v_call: TRBV2
j_call: TRBJ2-1
cdr3_aa: CASGPGLAMTEQFF

v_call: TRBV7-8
j_call: TRBJ2-7
cdr3_aa: CASSLATGLGNEQYF

v_call: TRBV9
j_call: TRBJ1-1
cdr3_aa: CASSAHTGWTNTEAFF

v_call: TRBV30
j_call: TRBJ2-5
cdr3_aa: CAWSWLAGEETQYF

v_call: TRBV13
j_call: TRBJ1-1
cdr3_aa: CASSFAGRPVTTEAFF

v_call: TRBV6-5
j_call: TRBJ2-5
cdr3_aa: CASSSQGAGEETQYF

v_call: TRBV19
j_call: TRBJ1-5
cdr3_aa: CASSIPGSITQHF

v_call: TRBV18
j_call: TRBJ1-5
cdr3_aa: CASSLQQISGNQPQHF

v_call: TRBV7-3
j_call: TRBJ1-1
cdr3_aa: CASSPGVRAEAFF

v_call: TRBV9
j_call: TRBJ2-7
cdr3_aa: CASSPRGIATYEQYF

v_call: TRBV7-2
j_call: TRBJ1-2
cdr3_aa: CASSAYSGGENYGYTF

v_call: TRBV27
j_call: TRBJ2-7
cdr3_aa: CASSTTGGMDEQYF

v_call: TRBV9
j_call: TRBJ2-3
cdr3_aa: CASSVGAHSTDTQYF

v_call: TRBV6-5
j_call: TRBJ1-2
cdr3_aa: CASHSGGGYTF

v_call: TRBV4-1
j_call: TRBJ2-7
cdr3_aa: CASSQDLAYEQYF

v_call: TRBV29-1
j_call: TRBJ1-6
cdr3_aa: CSVSEDRISPLHF

v_call: TRBV3-1/TRBV3-2
j_call: TRBJ1-3
cdr3_aa: CASSLGHAGGNTIYF

v_call: TRBV7-7
j_call: TRBJ1-5
cdr3_aa: CASSSEGNSCVVASNQPQHF

v_call: TRBV14
j_call: TRBJ1-2
cdr3_aa: CASSPGQGYYGYTF

v_call: TRBV19
j_call: TRBJ1-1
cdr3_aa: CASSPLTVNTEAFF

v_call: TRBV10-1
j_call: TRBJ1-1
cdr3_aa: CASSDQASNTEAFF

v_call: TRBV7-9
j_call: TRBJ1-6
cdr3_aa: CASSSHGTGDSPLHF

v_call: TRBV2
j_call: TRBJ2-5
cdr3_aa: CASSEMLRGSGETQYF

v_call: TRBV3-1/TRBV3-2
j_call: TRBJ2-5
cdr3_aa: CASSQFAGETQYF

v_call: TRBV5-4
j_call: TRBJ1-5
cdr3_aa: CASSLDGQVVTNQPQHF

v_call: TRBV11-2
j_call: TRBJ1-2
cdr3_aa: CASSLWAGPNYGYTF

v_call: TRBV6-5
j_call: TRBJ2-7
cdr3_aa: CASSYSTTSGGGVQYF

v_call: TRBV4-2
j_call: TRBJ1-1
cdr3_aa: CASSQVWKGVRTEAFF

v_call: TRBV18
j_call: TRBJ1-3
cdr3_aa: CASSLDRGYSGNTIYF

v_call: TRBV18
j_call: TRBJ1-6
cdr3_aa: CASSLGQISYNSPLHF

v_call: TRBV6-4
j_call: TRBJ2-1
cdr3_aa: CASSTGTGLDEQFF

v_call: TRBV4-3
j_call: TRBJ2-3
cdr3_aa: CASSQDGQDRHTQYF

v_call: TRBV18
j_call: TRBJ1-2
cdr3_aa: CASSRDGYTF

v_call: TRBV4-3
j_call: TRBJ2-5
cdr3_aa: CASSQEVGSSKSETQYF

v_call: TRBV23-1
j_call: TRBJ1-2
cdr3_aa: CASSHPALQPGTPYTF

v_call: TRBV2
j_call: TRBJ2-3
cdr3_aa: CASSPGAGTDTQYF

v_call: TRBV19
j_call: TRBJ2-1
cdr3_aa: CASSIDVSGLFYNEQFF

v_call: TRBV2
j_call: TRBJ1-4
cdr3_aa: CASSGGLREKLFF

v_call: TRBV15
j_call: TRBJ1-3
cdr3_aa: CATGDRGISGNTIYF

v_call: TRBV5-1
j_call: TRBJ2-5
cdr3_aa: CASSLTTGGETQYF

v_call: TRBV28
j_call: TRBJ2-7
cdr3_aa: CASSPFWREATLSYEQYF

v_call: TRBV6-2/TRBV6-3
j_call: TRBJ2-1
cdr3_aa: CASSLQGFNQFF